These 28 T cell receptor beta chains were all obtained from the same sample, sequenced in a study of blood T cell repertoires in COVID-19. Clones were read by immunoSEQ multiplex PCR, and TCRdb kept only the in-frame ones, dropping some. There are 70,000 to 95,000 clones in the sample; about 86% occur only once, and around 4.8% lies in the top ten. Material: peripheral blood. All receptors come from a woman at least 80 years old with acute or convalescent COVID-19.

This clone has only a few counts. The chain joins TRBV6-5 to TRBJ2-1; 7 nucleotides align to TRBD2. V dropped 8 bases and J dropped 11; count of bases not matched to a gene: 9. The V gene's germline CDR1 is MNHEY and CDR2 SVGAGI. The length of the CDR3 is 12 residues. CDR3 sequence: CASSPTSGKQFF. CDR3 DNA: TGTGCCAGCTCGCCGACAAGCGGGAAGCAGTTCTTC.

V gene TRBV9 combines with J gene TRBJ1-2; the D is unclear. Germline CDR1 reads SGDLS; CDR2 reads YYNGEE. CDR3 length equals 13 residues. V was cut by 2 bases and J by 3 bases, with 8 bases left in between. The CDR3, as DNA: TGTGCCAGCAGCGTTGACGGGGACTATGGCTACACCTTC. This codes for CASSVDGDYGYTF.

V usage is TRBV7-8 and J usage is TRBJ2-5, with 7 bases lining up with TRBD2. Germline V CDR1 and CDR2: SGHVS, FQNEAQ. The junction had 7 bases not matched to a gene; V was cut back by 1 base and J by 5 bases. This CDR3 region has 15 residues. The CDR3 protein is CASSLEAGVGETQYF. The CDR3 nucleotides are TGTGCCAGCAGCTTAGAGGCGGGAGTGGGGGAGACCCAGTACTTC.

The chain links TRBV7-9 to TRBJ1-2, with D unclear. Per germline, CDR1 SEHNR and CDR2 FQNEAQ (reference sequence). V gave up 2 bases and J gave up 1 base, with 14 bases separating them. The CDR3 totals 16 residues. This chain's CDR3 is CASSLLTGAFNYGYTF. The CDR3 DNA sequence: TGTGCCAGCAGCTTATTAACCGGTGCCTTTAACTATGGCTACACCTTC.

The chain carries TRBV5-4 and TRBJ1-2; 7 bases are a match to TRBD1. CDR3 length equals 14 residues. V gave up 4 bases and J gave up 1 base; unmatched junction bases: 4. Germline V gene data show CDR1 as SGHNT and CDR2 as YYREEE (reference sequence). Here the CDR3 DNA reads TGTGCCAGCAGCGGGGACAGTGTTAACTATGGCTACACCTTC. It specifies CASSGDSVNYGYTF.

This chain connects TRBV7-3 to TRBJ2-1; D may be TRBD2 (6 bases). V was clipped by 5 bases and J by 0 bases, with 20 bases between them. The CDR3 sequence is 18 residues long. Germline values: CDR1 SGHTA, CDR2 FQGTGA. The CDR3 DNA is TGTGCCAGCAGCGAAAAAGATACGGGCGGGGTCTCCTACAATGAGCAGTTCTTC. Amino acid sequence: CASSEKDTGGVSYNEQFF.

This chain links TRBV7-2 with TRBJ1-1; TRBD1 is a possible D gene (6 bases). CDR1 is SGHTA and CDR2 is FQGNSA in the germline V gene. V lost 6 bases, J lost 0 bases, and 8 bases lay in between. This CDR3 is built from 13 residues. CDR3 nucleotides: TGTGCCAGCAGACGGACAGTGAACACTGAAGCTTTCTTT. Amino acids: CASRRTVNTEAFF.

This rearrangement joins TRBV7-8 to TRBJ2-1, with D unclear. Germline-derived CDR1 and CDR2 are SGHVS and FQNEAQ. Trimming took off 5 bases at V and 10 bases at J, with 9 bases between the two ends. The CDR3 is 11 residues long. The CDR3 DNA reads as TGTGCCAGCAGCCCAGACTCGGAGCAGTTCTTC. It is translated as CASSPDSEQFF.

This sequence joins TRBV6-5 and TRBJ1-2; TRBD1 agrees at 8 bases. Per the germline V gene, CDR1 is MNHEY and CDR2 is SVGAGI. This CDR3 comprises 14 residues. V gave up 7 bases and J gave up 1 base; unmatched junction bases: 5. CDR3 amino acids: CASTWTGRNYGYTF. CDR3 sequence (DNA): TGTGCCAGCACCTGGACAGGGCGTAACTATGGCTACACCTTC.

The V and J genes are TRBV30 and TRBJ1-5; maybe TRBD1 (6 bases). Germline values: CDR1 GTSNPN, CDR2 SVGIG (reference sequence). The ends were cut back, 0 bases at V and 6 bases at J, with 12 bases in the middle. CDR3 length equals 14 residues. For the CDR3, the DNA is TGTGCCTGGAGTGTTGGGGGGGCGGGTCAGCCCCAGCATTTT. Encoded protein: CAWSVGGAGQPQHF.

The rearrangement joins TRBV11-2 to TRBJ1-1; 8 nucleotides line up with TRBD1. The J segment lost 3 bases and the V segment lost 0 bases, leaving 6 bases of the junction unmatched. This CDR3 region has 16 residues. Germline CDR1 and CDR2: SGHAT and FQNNGV. The CDR3 bases are TGTGCCAGCAGCTTAGAAACAGGGGGGTGGGACACTGAAGCTTTCTTT. Translation gives CASSLETGGWDTEAFF. The whole variable domain, filled in from reference TRBV11-2 and TRBJ1-1, reads EAGVAQSPRYKIIEKRQSVAFWCNPISGHATLYWYQQILGQGPKLLIQFQNNGVVDDSQLPKDRFSAERLKGVDSTLKIQPAKLEDSAVYLCASSLETGGWDTEAFFGQGTRLTVV.

In this sample, this clone turned up a few times. The CDR3 DNA is TGTGCCAGTAGTATGCCAGGCACCTCTGGGGCCAACGTCCTGACTTTC. This encodes CASSMPGTSGANVLTF. V gene TRBV19 combines with J gene TRBJ2-6; D is unclear. In germline, CDR1 is LNHDA, CDR2 SQIVND (reference sequence). The CDR3 contains 16 residues. Trimming left V 3 bases short and J 0 bases short, with 9 bases between.

V is TRBV7-6 and J is TRBJ2-1; D is undetermined. The V end was cut by 0 bases, the J end by 9 bases, with 9 bases between. The germline V gene encodes CDR1 SGHVS and CDR2 FNYEAQ. The CDR3 is 13 residues long. CDR3 in amino acids: CASSLARYSEQFF. The CDR3 DNA reads TGTGCCAGCAGCTTAGCCAGGTATTCTGAGCAGTTCTTC. Together with reference TRBV7-6 and TRBJ2-1, the CDR3 gives the full variable domain: GAGVSQSPRYKVTKRGQDVALRCDPISGHVSLYWYRQALGQGPEFLTYFNYEAQQDKSGLPNDRFSAERPEGSISTLTIQRTEQRDSAMYRCASSLARYSEQFFGPGTRLTVL.

The CDR3 region is CAWSVTATNEKLFF. CDR3 nucleotides: TGTGCCTGGAGTGTGACAGCAACTAATGAAAAACTGTTTTTT. The chain combines TRBV30 with TRBJ1-4; a possible D gene is TRBD1 (5 bases). This CDR3 has 14 residues. Trimming cost V 0 bases and J 0 bases, with 5 bases left between them. Looked up from germline, CDR1 is GTSNPN and CDR2 is SVGIG (reference sequence).

CDR3 nucleotide sequence: TGTGCCATCAGGCCAGGACAGGGCGATGGCTACACCTTC. This encodes CAIRPGQGDGYTF. V and J are TRBV10-3 and TRBJ1-2; the match to TRBD1 covers 8 bases. The CDR3 is 13 residues long. Germline assignment: CDR1 ENHRY and CDR2 SYGVKD. After removal of 6 bases from V and 6 bases from J, the junction contained 6 bases not matched to a gene.

V and J are TRBV27 and TRBJ1-2; D may be TRBD1 (5 bases). V was clipped by 7 bases and J by 1 base, with 25 bases between them. Germline values: CDR1 MNHEY, CDR2 SMNVEV (reference sequence). This CDR3 is 18 amino acids long. The CDR3 here is CASTNRGYQNSNNYGYTF. The CDR3 nucleotides read TGTGCCAGCACCAATCGGGGGTATCAAAACTCAAATAACTATGGCTACACCTTC.

This sequence joins TRBV11-1 and TRBJ2-7, with a possible D match to TRBD2 (5 bases). From germline, CDR1 is SGHAT and CDR2 FQDESV (reference sequence). The CDR3 consists of 12 residues. Trimming stripped 6 bases from V and 3 bases from J, with 9 bases between. The CDR3 here is CASSTGIYEQYF. CDR3 sequence (DNA): TGTGCCAGCAGTACGGGGATCTACGAGCAGTACTTC.

The chain uses TRBV7-6 and TRBJ2-1; 8 positions match TRBD2. The CDR3 runs to 16 residues. The V segment lost 7 bases and the J segment 0 bases; nucleotides outside the gene matches: 8. The germline gives CDR1 SGHVS, CDR2 FNYEAQ. This CDR3 reads CASTRGGGSSYNEQFF. The CDR3 DNA sequence: TGTGCCAGCACTAGGGGCGGGGGGAGCTCCTACAATGAGCAGTTCTTC. Combining the CDR3 with reference TRBV7-6 and TRBJ2-1 gives the whole variable domain GAGVSQSPRYKVTKRGQDVALRCDPISGHVSLYWYRQALGQGPEFLTYFNYEAQQDKSGLPNDRFSAERPEGSISTLTIQRTEQRDSAMYRCASTRGGGSSYNEQFFGPGTRLTVL.

The chain employs TRBV6-2 or TRBV6-3 and TRBJ1-2; 7 bases match TRBD1. Germline CDR1 is MNHEY and CDR2 is SVGEGT. Trimming at V came to 2 bases and at J to 4 bases, leaving 7 bases not matched to a gene. The CDR3 has 15 residues. CDR3: CASSYDREDAYGYTF. The CDR3 coding sequence is TGTGCCAGCAGTTACGACAGGGAGGATGCCTATGGCTACACCTTC.

The chain is built from TRBV2 and TRBJ1-2; the D gene is possibly TRBD1 (6 bases). The CDR3 has 12 residues. V dropped 8 bases and J dropped 5 bases, with 12 bases sitting between them. Germline CDR1 is SNHLY and CDR2 is FYNNEI. The CDR3 loop is CASRDTFYGYTF. DNA for the CDR3: TGTGCCAGCCGGGACACCTTTTATGGCTACACCTTC.

The J gene is TRBJ1-4, the V gene TRBV4-2; weak D call: TRBD1 (6 bases). The CDR3 is 16 residues long. CDR1 and CDR2 (germline): LGHNA, YNFKEQ. V was cut by 4 bases and J by 0 bases, with 12 bases left in between. The DNA for the CDR3 is TGTGCCAGCAGCCTTACAGGGTATGCAACTAATGAAAAACTGTTTTTT. Its translation is CASSLTGYATNEKLFF.

The V call is TRBV14, the J call TRBJ2-2; the match to TRBD2 covers 7 bases. Germline V gene sequence: CDR1 SGHDN, CDR2 FVKESK. The J segment lost 6 bases and the V segment lost 1 base, leaving 8 bases of the junction unmatched. This CDR3 is built from 16 residues. This chain's CDR3 is CASSQGGGTTSGELFF. The DNA for the CDR3 is TGTGCCAGCAGCCAAGGAGGAGGGACTACCTCCGGGGAGCTGTTTTTT.

V is TRBV12-3 or TRBV12-4 and J is TRBJ2-2; no clear D gene. The CDR3 is 13 residues long. Trimming took 7 bases from V and 7 from J, leaving 13 bases between them. The CDR3 is CASITRRNGELFF. The CDR3 DNA sequence: TGTGCCAGCATCACCCGGAGAAACGGGGAGCTGTTTTTT.

The chain has TRBV7-2 and TRBJ2-7; weak D call: TRBD1 (6 bases). CDR1 and CDR2 (germline): SGHTA, FQGNSA. V was trimmed by 1 base and J by 6 bases, leaving 16 bases between them. The CDR3 loop spans 15 amino acids. CDR3 bases: TGTGCCAGCAGCTTAGTCCTGCAGGGGAAAGGCGAGCAGTACTTC. It encodes CASSLVLQGKGEQYF.

The genes are TRBV15 and TRBJ2-3; 7 bases are a match to TRBD2. The V gene's germline CDR1 is LNHNV and CDR2 YYDKDF (reference sequence). The CDR3 has 16 residues. After removal of 1 base from V and 9 bases from J, the junction contained 13 bases not matched to a gene. CDR3 nucleotide sequence: TGTGCCACCAGCAGAGGGGGGTGGGCGGGAGCAAGGACGCAGTATTTT. Its protein product is CATSRGGWAGARTQYF.

J is TRBJ2-1 and V is TRBV19; TRBD1 is a possible D gene (5 bases). V was cut by 6 bases and J by 9 bases, with 27 bases left in between. The CDR3 loop spans 17 amino acids. Germline V gene data show CDR1 as LNHDA and CDR2 as SQIVND (reference sequence). CDR3: CASRPRSQGWVSSEQFF. In DNA form, the CDR3 reads TGTGCCAGTAGGCCCCGTTCGCAGGGATGGGTGAGTAGTGAGCAGTTCTTC.

This clone was observed a single time. This chain joins TRBV7-2 and TRBJ2-5; 10 nucleotides agree with TRBD2. With 5 bases clipped from V and 7 bases from J, the junction kept 10 bases outside the gene matches. Germline V gene data show CDR1 as SGHTA and CDR2 as FQGNSA. The CDR3 is 15 amino acids. The CDR3 DNA follows: TGTGCCAGCAGCCGCGTAGCGGGGGGCCAGGGGACCCAGTACTTC. Protein sequence: CASSRVAGGQGTQYF. The variable domain in full, completed from reference TRBV7-2 and TRBJ2-5, reads GAGVSQSPSNKVTEKGKDVELRCDPISGHTALYWYRQSLGQGLEFLIYFQGNSAPDKSGLPSDRFSAERTGGSVSTLTIQRTQQEDSAVYLCASSRVAGGQGTQYFGPGTRLLVL.

V gene TRBV15 combines with J gene TRBJ1-3, with 7 bases fitting TRBD1. The CDR3 totals 19 residues. The germline gives CDR1 LNHNV, CDR2 YYDKDF (reference sequence). The V segment lost 0 bases and the J segment 3 bases; nucleotides outside the gene matches: 14. Here the CDR3 DNA reads TGTGCCACCAGCAGAGAGAGGCTAACGACAGGGAGCGGTGGAAACACCATATATTTT. Its protein is CATSRERLTTGSGGNTIYF.